Following are 13 T cell receptor beta chains from one sample sequenced in a study of blood T cell repertoires in COVID-19. The table came from immunoSEQ multiplex PCR; TCRdb's copy has only in-frame clones and leaves some out. The sample records a few hundred thousand clones, 85% being singletons. Specimen: peripheral blood. The receptors originated from a woman aged 18-29 years with acute or convalescent COVID-19.

The V and J genes are TRBV11-2 and TRBJ1-6; weak D call: TRBD1 (5 bases). The CDR3 spans 16 residues. Trimming pared 0 bases from V and 10 bases from J, leaving 16 bases between. Germline V lookup: CDR1 SGHAT, CDR2 FQNNGV. The CDR3 nucleotides read TGTGCCAGCAGCTTAGAGAAGGTTCAGGGAGGCTCACCCCTCCACTTT. This encodes CASSLEKVQGGSPLHF.

This chain connects TRBV28 to TRBJ2-7, with TRBD2 matching over 8 bases. Per the germline V gene, CDR1 is MDHEN and CDR2 is SYDVKM. CDR3 length: 17 residues. With V trimmed by 2 bases and J by 3 bases, 12 bases remained unmatched. The CDR3 reads CASSLDASGGFLYEQYF. In DNA, the CDR3 is TGTGCCAGCAGTTTAGACGCGTCGGGAGGGTTCCTCTACGAGCAGTACTTC.

V gene TRBV21-1 combines with J gene TRBJ2-7; the DNA was not compared with TRBD2, the D call given in the table. TRBV21-1 is shown as a pseudogene. CDR3 size: 14 residues. CDR3 in DNA: TGTGCCAGCAGCAAGTTGCGGGCCCCCTCCGAGCAGTACTTC. It yields the protein CASSKLRAPSEQYF.

The chain carries TRBV10-3 and TRBJ2-1; 12 positions agree with TRBD1. This CDR3 is built from 15 residues. Trimming removed 6 bases from V and 10 bases from J; junction bases left unmatched: 10. The germline V gene has CDR1 ENHRY and CDR2 SYGVKD. The CDR3 loop is CAISGLGTGGGEQFF. For the CDR3, the DNA is TGTGCCATCAGCGGCCTAGGGACAGGGGGCGGCGAGCAGTTCTTC.

The chain uses TRBV5-1 and TRBJ1-1; unclear D gene. Trimming stripped 0 bases from V and 7 bases from J, with 7 bases between. Per the germline V gene, CDR1 is SGHRS and CDR2 is YFSETQ. This CDR3 is built from 12 residues. The CDR3 sequence: CASSLDSLEAFF. The DNA of the CDR3 is TGCGCCAGCAGCTTGGACAGCCTTGAAGCTTTCTTT.

This sequence joins TRBV4-1 and TRBJ1-5; no definite D call. Trimming stripped 1 base from V and 4 bases from J, with 11 bases between. The CDR3 contains 15 residues. Germline V lookup: CDR1 MGHRA, CDR2 YSYEKL. This chain's CDR3 is CASSQVTASNQPQHF. In DNA, the CDR3 is TGCGCCAGCAGCCAAGTCACTGCTTCGAATCAGCCCCAGCATTTT.

This chain links TRBV27 with TRBJ2-1; 8 bases line up with TRBD2. J lost 15 bases, V lost 5 bases, and 9 bases had no gene match. This CDR3 spans 12 amino acids. The germline gives CDR1 MNHEY, CDR2 SMNVEV (reference sequence). DNA of the CDR3: TGTGCCAGCAGTGCTCCGGGGGGGATTCCGTTCTTC. This encodes CASSAPGGIPFF.

Comments on this clone: At one end, the junction sequence differs from germline, possibly due to a read error. This rearrangement joins TRBV9 to TRBJ2-7; TRBD1 is a possible D gene (6 bases). The germline V gene encodes CDR1 SGDLS and CDR2 YYNGEE. This CDR3 spans 14 amino acids. CDR3 residues: CASSVSGQSFEQYF. In DNA, the CDR3 is TGTGCCAGCAGCGTCTCGGGACAATCCTTCGAGCAGTACTTC.

The CDR3 coding sequence is TGTGCCAGCAGCCGCGGGACTAGCGGCACAGATACGCAGTATTTT. Protein: CASSRGTSGTDTQYF. This sequence joins TRBV7-8 and TRBJ2-3, with TRBD2 matching 10 bases. The CDR3 loop spans 15 amino acids. From germline, CDR1 is SGHVS and CDR2 FQNEAQ. Unmatched junction bases numbered 3, after V lost 5 bases and J lost 1 base.

The chain links TRBV28 to TRBJ2-2; D might be TRBD1 (5 bases). Germline CDR1 reads MDHEN; CDR2 reads SYDVKM. The germline V and J ends were trimmed by 8 bases and 10 bases, with 14 bases remaining between them. This CDR3 contains 12 residues. In nucleotides, the CDR3 is TGTGCCAGCCGCCCCGACAGCGTGGAGCTGTTTTTT. It translates to CASRPDSVELFF.

The chain is built from TRBV29-1 and TRBJ2-7, with 7 bases lining up with TRBD1. From germline, CDR1 is SQVTM and CDR2 ANQGSEA. The CDR3 is 13 amino acids. V shed 2 bases and J 12 bases; nucleotides not matched to a gene: 13. CDR3 protein: CSVEWDSSLGRYF. DNA for the CDR3: TGCAGCGTTGAATGGGACAGCTCTCTAGGGCGGTACTTC.

As DNA, the CDR3 is TGTGCCAGCAGCCCAACATGGCAGAGGGGGACCGGGGAGCTGTTTTTT. As protein: CASSPTWQRGTGELFF. This rearrangement joins TRBV11-2 to TRBJ2-2; the D gene is possibly TRBD1 (6 bases). The germline V gene encodes CDR1 SGHAT and CDR2 FQNNGV. V was shortened by 5 bases and J by 5 bases, with 18 bases between the two germline ends. The CDR3 runs to 16 residues.

The chain has TRBV2 and TRBJ1-5; D call uncertain. V dropped 7 bases and J dropped 5 bases, with 12 bases sitting between them. The CDR3 consists of 13 residues. Germline V CDR1 and CDR2: SNHLY, FYNNEI. Here the CDR3 DNA reads TGTGCCAGCACCGAGGAGGTATATCAGCCCCAGCATTTT. It yields the protein CASTEEVYQPQHF.